This is a list of T cell receptor beta chains from one sample in a study of cytomegalovirus exposure and HLA in healthy donors. Only in-frame clones appear in the TCRdb table, and some are missing; sequencing was by immunoSEQ multiplex PCR. In the table there are around 70,000 clones, 85% to 95% of which are singletons. The sequencing sample was made of PBMCs. The source of these receptors is a woman aged 18 to 35 in good health and CMV-seropositive. Each CDR3 is given with its conserved first and last residue. A D gene is named only where the DNA matches it firmly. Part of the rows lack a size; the others show once, few, many or a class for expanded clones.

V,D,size,J,CDR3,DNA
TRBV5-6,-,-,TRBJ2-7,CASSLISEEQYF,TGTGCCAGCAGCTTAATTTCAGAAGAGCAGTACTTC
TRBV30,TRBD1,-,TRBJ1-2,CAGIDRGEAHGYTF,TGTGCCGGAATTGACAGGGGAGAAGCTCATGGCTACACCTTC
TRBV18,TRBD1,-,TRBJ1-2,CASSATGPSGYTF,TGTGCCAGCTCAGCGACAGGGCCCAGCGGCTACACCTTC
TRBV2,-,-,TRBJ2-5,CASSDGADSQETQYF,TGTGCCAGCAGTGATGGTGCAGACAGCCAAGAGACCCAGTACTTC
TRBV4-3,-,-,TRBJ2-3,CASSQLGTSASTDTQYF,TGCGCCAGCAGCCAACTAGGGACTTCGGCTAGCACAGATACGCAGTATTTT
TRBV11-3,-,-,TRBJ1-2,CASSGGLGSGYTF,TGTGCCAGCAGCGGGGGCCTGGGGTCTGGCTACACCTTC
TRBV27,-,-,TRBJ1-1,CASSPTAGGWTEAFF,TGTGCCAGCAGCCCCACCGCGGGGGGCTGGACTGAAGCTTTCTTT
TRBV5-5,-,-,TRBJ1-4,CASALQGARSNEKLFF,TGTGCCAGCGCCTTACAGGGTGCCCGGAGTAATGAAAAACTGTTTTTT
TRBV30,-,-,TRBJ2-5,CAWSPDSQETQYF,TGTGCCTGGAGCCCCGACAGTCAAGAGACCCAGTACTTC
TRBV11-3,TRBD1,-,TRBJ1-1,CASSPGTGNTEAFF,TGTGCCAGCAGCCCGGGGACAGGGAACACTGAAGCTTTCTTT
TRBV19,-,-,TRBJ2-6,CASSLGARSGANVLTF,TGTGCCAGTAGCCTAGGGGCCCGCTCTGGGGCCAACGTCCTGACTTTC
TRBV12-2,-,-,TRBJ1-4,CASRFWTATNEKLFF,TGTGCAAGTCGCTTCTGGACAGCAACTAATGAAAAACTGTTTTTT
TRBV5-5,TRBD1,-,TRBJ1-2,CASSLGQGWGYTF,TGTGCCAGCAGCCTAGGACAGGGCTGGGGCTACACCTTC
TRBV9,-,-,TRBJ2-2,CASSVSGPGGELFF,TGTGCCAGCAGCGTATCGGGTCCTGGCGGGGAGCTGTTTTTT
TRBV7-6,-,-,TRBJ2-6,CASSRISGANVLTF,TGTGCCAGCAGCCGTATCTCTGGGGCCAACGTCCTGACTTTC
TRBV7-6,-,-,TRBJ1-2,CASSLDENYGYTF,TGTGCCAGCAGCTTAGATGAGAACTATGGCTACACCTTC
TRBV5-6,-,-,TRBJ2-1,CASSLTGYNEQFF,TGTGCCAGCAGCCTGACTGGATACAATGAGCAGTTCTTC
TRBV27,TRBD2,medium-sized,TRBJ2-2,CASSLGLAGNTGELFF,TGTGCCAGCAGTTTGGGTCTAGCGGGGAACACCGGGGAGCTGTTTTTT
TRBV4-1,-,-,TRBJ2-5,CASSQGLADRVKETQYF,TGCGCCAGCAGCCAAGGCCTAGCGGACAGGGTGAAAGAGACCCAGTACTTC
TRBV6-6,-,once,TRBJ1-3,CASSYRPGPGNTIYF,TGTGCCAGCAGTTACCGTCCAGGGCCTGGAAACACCATATATTTT
TRBV11-2,-,-,TRBJ2-7,CASSWDRDLLYEQYF,TGTGCCAGCAGCTGGGACCGGGACTTACTCTACGAGCAGTACTTC
TRBV11-2,-,-,TRBJ2-5,CASSLVRAGETQYF,TGTGCCAGCAGCTTAGTCCGAGCGGGAGAGACCCAGTACTTC
TRBV30,-,once,TRBJ1-5,CAWAGDLDQPQHF,TGTGCCTGGGCAGGGGATCTGGATCAGCCCCAGCATTTT
TRBV5-6,-,-,TRBJ1-1,CASSLVRNTEAFF,TGTGCCAGCAGCTTGGTCAGGAACACTGAAGCTTTCTTT
TRBV4-1,TRBD2,-,TRBJ2-7,CASSQPPSGRAIYEQYF,TGCGCCAGCAGCCAACCTCCTAGCGGGAGGGCCATCTACGAGCAGTACTTC
TRBV2,TRBD2,-,TRBJ2-3,CASRRTSGGADTQYF,TGTGCCAGCAGGCGGACTAGCGGGGGTGCAGATACGCAGTATTTT
TRBV28,-,-,TRBJ2-5,CASSLLRETQYF,TGTGCCAGCAGTTTACTGAGGGAGACCCAGTACTTC
TRBV5-1,TRBD2,-,TRBJ2-5,CASTLAGGRETQYF,TGCGCCAGCACCTTAGCGGGGGGCCGGGAGACCCAGTACTTC
TRBV7-2,TRBD2,-,TRBJ2-7,CASSLTSAGGRHEQYF,TGTGCCAGCAGCTTAACGTCAGCGGGGGGGCGCCACGAGCAGTACTTC
TRBV9,TRBD2,-,TRBJ2-3,CASSATSGTDTQYF,TGTGCCAGCAGCGCCACTAGCGGGACCGATACGCAGTATTTT
TRBV7-2,-,-,TRBJ2-2,CASSLASTGELFF,TGTGCCAGCAGCTTAGCCAGTACCGGGGAGCTGTTTTTT
TRBV5-1,TRBD1,once,TRBJ1-5,CASSPGQGNQPQHF,TGCGCCAGCAGCCCCGGACAGGGCAATCAGCCCCAGCATTTT
TRBV6-4,TRBD2,-,TRBJ2-1,CASSASPGLAGEEQFF,TGTGCCAGCAGTGCCTCACCGGGACTAGCGGGGGAGGAGCAGTTCTTC
TRBV6-1,TRBD2,-,TRBJ2-7,CASSDGPTSGNTRYEQYF,TGTGCCAGCAGTGACGGCCCTACTAGCGGGAATACAAGGTACGAGCAGTACTTC
TRBV30,-,once,TRBJ2-1,CAWSPTNSEQFF,TGTGCCTGGAGTCCTACGAATTCCGAGCAGTTCTTC
TRBV4-1,TRBD2,-,TRBJ2-7,CASSRPGGQLGNEQYF,TGCGCCAGCAGCCGCCCGGGAGGGCAATTAGGGAACGAGCAGTACTTC
TRBV4-3,TRBD2,-,TRBJ2-3,CASSQDRGLAGGTDTQYF,TGCGCCAGCAGCCAAGATCGGGGACTAGCGGGAGGAACAGATACGCAGTATTTT
TRBV7-9,TRBD1,-,TRBJ1-2,CASSQRQGVNYGYTF,TGTGCCAGCAGCCAAAGACAGGGGGTAAACTATGGCTACACCTTC
TRBV15,-,-,TRBJ1-1,CATSTPNEGGNTEAFF,TGTGCCACCAGCACCCCCAACGAGGGAGGGAACACTGAAGCTTTCTTT
TRBV2,TRBD1,few,TRBJ2-7,CASSYSGTAYEQYF,TGTGCCAGCAGCTACTCCGGGACAGCCTACGAGCAGTACTTC
TRBV9,-,-,TRBJ2-1,CASSVDSGSSYNEQFF,TGTGCCAGCAGCGTAGATAGTGGGAGCTCCTACAATGAGCAGTTCTTC
TRBV27,TRBD1,-,TRBJ2-5,CASSGTGAETQYF,TGTGCCAGCTCCGGGACAGGGGCAGAGACCCAGTACTTC
TRBV30,TRBD2,-,TRBJ2-7,CAWSVGAGAAYEQYF,TGTGCCTGGAGTGTAGGAGCGGGGGCGGCCTACGAGCAGTACTTC
TRBV11-3,TRBD1,once,TRBJ2-1,CASSWGGQGGNEQFF,TGTGCCAGCAGCTGGGGAGGACAGGGAGGCAATGAGCAGTTCTTC
TRBV2,TRBD1,-,TRBJ2-5,CASNLRQGTLGTQYF,TGTGCCAGCAACTTACGACAGGGGACCCTAGGGACCCAGTACTTC
TRBV10-1,-,-,TRBJ1-1,CASSGVLNTEAFF,TGCGCCAGCAGTGGAGTCTTGAACACTGAAGCTTTCTTT